This TCR beta chain appears in the sequencing data of a study of T-cell memory formation after mild COVID-19. The overall study: Largely donor-specific TCR clusters were found.

The study's findings and limits: Among CD4+ contracting clones, most were CM and EM, and CD8+ ones EMRA.

From the 5' RACE reads, TCRdb called clonotypes with MiXCR, one entry per CDR3 protein. The sample records roughly 86,000 distinct CDR3 sequences, about 15% being singletons. For this clonotype: Its cognate antigen is unknown.

The CDR3 contains 14 residues. V shed 3 bases, J shed 4 bases, and the junction held 4 bases outside the gene matches. Germline lookup yields CDR1 SGHVS and CDR2 FNYEAQ. This receptor was taken from a young man who had mild COVID-19 (a few samples of this study predate the infection). Cell type and time point are not known. Source material: PBMCs or a T cell subset sorted from them (not recorded which). V usage is TRBV7-6 and J usage is TRBJ2-5; 8 bases align to TRBD2. The CDR3 region is CASSLAGGVETQYF. CDR3 DNA: TGTGCCAGCAGCTTGGCGGGGGGTGTAGAGACCCAGTACTTC.